A selection of T cell receptor beta chains follows, all from one sample in a study of CD8 T cells in Susac syndrome. MiXCR, applied by TCRdb to the immunoSEQ multiplex PCR reads, yields one record per CDR3 protein. The repertoire holds around 160,000 distinct CDR3 sequences, with 80% to 95% as singletons. Sequences were obtained from CD4+ T cells from PBMCs. These receptors all come from a human donor in good health. Both conserved end residues are part of each CDR3. The order of the fields is V gene, D gene, J gene, clone size, CDR3 protein, CDR3 DNA. A D gene is named only where the DNA matches it firmly. Clone size is stated in some rows and not others, as once, few, many or a class when expanded.

TRBV7-9,.,TRBJ1-6,.,CASSLGGARNSPLHF,TGTGCCAGCAGCTTAGGGGGGGCTCGTAATTCACCCCTCCACTTT
TRBV24-1,TRBD1,TRBJ2-7,.,CATSDGDRPYEQYF,TGTGCCACCAGTGATGGGGACAGGCCCTACGAGCAGTACTTC
TRBV30,TRBD2,TRBJ2-5,.,CAWSVRRSSGDETQYF,TGTGCCTGGAGTGTACGGAGGTCTAGCGGGGACGAGACCCAGTACTTC
TRBV19,TRBD1,TRBJ1-2,.,CASSGPTGGNYGYTF,TGTGCCAGTAGTGGACCGACAGGGGGAAACTATGGCTACACCTTC
TRBV29-1,.,TRBJ2-5,.,CSVYDATETQYF,TGCAGCGTTTATGATGCTACGGAGACCCAGTACTTC
TRBV5-4,TRBD2,TRBJ2-1,.,CASSFGGGSSYNEQFF,TGTGCCAGCAGCTTTGGGGGGGGGAGCTCCTACAATGAGCAGTTCTTC
TRBV6-2/TRBV6-3,.,TRBJ2-7,.,CASSYYTSYEQYF,TGTGCCAGCAGTTATTACACGTCCTACGAGCAGTACTTC
TRBV15,.,TRBJ2-3,.,CATSRDPGGASDTQYF,TGTGCCACCAGCAGAGATCCGGGCGGGGCATCAGATACGCAGTATTTT
TRBV12-3/TRBV12-4,.,TRBJ2-7,.,CASSLTGTYEQYF,TGTGCCAGCAGTTTGACCGGGACCTACGAGCAGTACTTC
TRBV7-2,TRBD1,TRBJ2-4,.,CASSPWAGTGKNIQYF,TGTGCCAGCAGCCCCTGGGCAGGGACAGGCAAAAACATTCAGTACTTC
TRBV5-4,TRBD1,TRBJ1-6,.,CASSLGTGVNSPLHF,TGTGCCAGCAGCTTGGGGACAGGGGTTAATTCACCCCTCCACTTT
TRBV20-1,TRBD1,TRBJ2-5,.,CSARDRVTASKETQYF,TGCAGTGCGCGGGACAGGGTAACGGCATCCAAAGAGACCCAGTACTTC
TRBV7-6,TRBD1,TRBJ2-3,.,CASSLQGYGTGKDTQYF,TGTGCCAGCAGCTTACAGGGGTACGGGACAGGGAAAGATACGCAGTATTTT
TRBV6-5,TRBD2,TRBJ2-1,.,CASSGGLAGGQQFF,TGTGCCAGCAGTGGCGGACTAGCGGGGGGGCAACAGTTCTTC
TRBV5-1,.,TRBJ2-7,.,CASSFGSITYEQYF,TGCGCCAGCAGCTTCGGCAGCATAACCTACGAGCAGTACTTC
TRBV29-1,.,TRBJ2-3,once,CSVEGITDTQYF,TGCAGCGTTGAAGGAATCACAGATACGCAGTATTTT
TRBV3-1,TRBD2,TRBJ2-7,.,CASSDRGVSYEQYF,TGTGCCAGCAGCGATCGGGGGGTCTCCTACGAGCAGTACTTC
TRBV29-1,.,TRBJ2-3,.,CSFRQATDTQYF,TGCAGCTTCAGACAAGCCACAGATACGCAGTATTTT
TRBV14,TRBD1,TRBJ1-2,.,CASSLYTGTGAGYTF,TGTGCCAGCAGCCTGTATACCGGGACAGGGGCTGGCTACACCTTC
TRBV29-1,.,TRBJ2-7,.,CSVGRLRGGTYEQYF,TGCAGCGTTGGTAGGCTCAGGGGTGGCACCTACGAGCAGTACTTC
TRBV4-2,.,TRBJ1-2,.,CASSQGWETEGGGYGYTF,TGTGCCAGCAGCCAGGGTTGGGAAACCGAGGGAGGAGGCTATGGCTACACCTTC
TRBV2,TRBD1,TRBJ1-3,.,CASSLQGGTGNTIYF,TGTGCCAGCAGTCTACAGGGGGGAACTGGAAACACCATATATTTT
TRBV4-1,TRBD1,TRBJ2-7,.,CASSQDRGTGGFFKSYEQYF,TGCGCCAGCAGCCAAGATCGGGGGACAGGGGGCTTCTTCAAGTCCTACGAGCAGTACTTC
TRBV7-3,.,TRBJ2-6,.,CASSLNQGPDVLTF,TGTGCCAGCAGCTTAAACCAGGGGCCCGACGTCCTGACTTTC
TRBV24-1,.,TRBJ1-2,few,CATSDLPGREDYGYTF,TGTGCCACCAGTGATCTCCCAGGGCGTGAAGACTATGGCTACACCTTC
TRBV9,.,TRBJ2-7,.,CASSVLGSSYEQYF,TGTGCCAGCAGCGTACTTGGGAGCTCCTACGAGCAGTACTTC
TRBV5-4,TRBD2,TRBJ2-2,.,CASSPWSSGGLNTGELFF,TGTGCCAGCAGCCCTTGGTCCAGCGGGGGGCTGAACACCGGGGAGCTGTTTTTT
TRBV6-5,.,TRBJ1-3,.,CASRGSSGNTIYF,TGTGCCAGCCGTGGGTCCTCTGGAAACACCATATATTTT
TRBV6-5,TRBD1,TRBJ2-3,.,CASSYSQGAVTDTQYF,TGTGCCAGCAGTTACTCCCAGGGGGCGGTCACAGATACGCAGTATTTT
TRBV18,.,TRBJ2-7,.,CASSPPGRGYEQYF,TGTGCCAGCTCACCACCGGGCCGGGGGTACGAGCAGTACTTC
TRBV29-1,.,TRBJ1-2,.,CSVAIGSSGGYTF,TGCAGCGTTGCTATCGGCAGCTCTGGTGGCTACACCTTC
TRBV5-6,.,TRBJ2-7,few,CASSLAAGRYEQYF,TGTGCCAGCAGCTTGGCAGCGGGCAGGTACGAGCAGTACTTC